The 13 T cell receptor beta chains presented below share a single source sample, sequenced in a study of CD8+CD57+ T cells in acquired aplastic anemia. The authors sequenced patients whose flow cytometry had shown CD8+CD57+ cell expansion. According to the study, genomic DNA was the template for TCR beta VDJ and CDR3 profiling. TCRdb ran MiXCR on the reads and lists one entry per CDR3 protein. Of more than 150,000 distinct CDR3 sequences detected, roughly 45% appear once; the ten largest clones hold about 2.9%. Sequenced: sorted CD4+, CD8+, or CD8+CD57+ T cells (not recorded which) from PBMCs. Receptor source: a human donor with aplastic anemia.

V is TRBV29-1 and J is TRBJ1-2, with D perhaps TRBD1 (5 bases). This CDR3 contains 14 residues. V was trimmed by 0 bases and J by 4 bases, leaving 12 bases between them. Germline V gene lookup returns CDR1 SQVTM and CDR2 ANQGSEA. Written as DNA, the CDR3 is TGCAGCGTTGAAGATGGGGAGCAGGGCTATGGCTACACCTTC. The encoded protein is CSVEDGEQGYGYTF.

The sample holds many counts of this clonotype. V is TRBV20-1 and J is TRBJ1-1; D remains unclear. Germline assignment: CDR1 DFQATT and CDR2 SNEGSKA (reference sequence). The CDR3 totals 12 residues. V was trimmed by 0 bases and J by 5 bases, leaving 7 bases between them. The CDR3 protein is CSARDQGTEAFF. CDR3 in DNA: TGCAGTGCTAGAGATCAAGGGACTGAAGCTTTCTTT.

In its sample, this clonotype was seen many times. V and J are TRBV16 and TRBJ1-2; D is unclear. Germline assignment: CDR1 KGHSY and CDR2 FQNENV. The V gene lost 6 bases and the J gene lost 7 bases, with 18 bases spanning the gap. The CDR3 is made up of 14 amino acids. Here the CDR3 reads CASRRNFYLRGYTF. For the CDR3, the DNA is TGTGCCAGCAGACGAAATTTCTATTTGCGTGGCTACACCTTC.

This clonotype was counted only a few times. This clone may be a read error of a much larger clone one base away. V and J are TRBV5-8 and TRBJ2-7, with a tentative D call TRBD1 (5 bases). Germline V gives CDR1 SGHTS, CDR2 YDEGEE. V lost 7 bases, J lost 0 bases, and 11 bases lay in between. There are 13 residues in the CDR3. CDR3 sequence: CASGTDTSYEQYF. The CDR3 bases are TGTGCCAGCGGCACGGACACCTCCTACGAGCAGTACTTC. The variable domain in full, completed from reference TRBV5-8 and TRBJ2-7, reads EAGVTQSPTHLIKTRGQQATLRCSPISGHTSVYWYQQALGLGLQFLLWYDEGEERNRGNFPPRFSGRQFPNYSSELNVNALELEDSALYLCASGTDTSYEQYFGPGTRLTVT.

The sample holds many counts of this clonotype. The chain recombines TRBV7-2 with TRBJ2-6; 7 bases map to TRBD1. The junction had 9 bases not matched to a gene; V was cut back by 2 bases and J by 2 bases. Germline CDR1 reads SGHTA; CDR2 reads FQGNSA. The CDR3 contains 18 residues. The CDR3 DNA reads TGTGCCAGCAGCTTAAAGGGGGCAGGGAAAGCTGGGGCCAACGTCCTGACTTTC. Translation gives CASSLKGAGKAGANVLTF. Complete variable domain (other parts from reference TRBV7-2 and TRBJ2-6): GAGVSQSPSNKVTEKGKDVELRCDPISGHTALYWYRQSLGQGLEFLIYFQGNSAPDKSGLPSDRFSAERTGGSVSTLTIQRTQQEDSAVYLCASSLKGAGKAGANVLTFGAGSRLTVL.

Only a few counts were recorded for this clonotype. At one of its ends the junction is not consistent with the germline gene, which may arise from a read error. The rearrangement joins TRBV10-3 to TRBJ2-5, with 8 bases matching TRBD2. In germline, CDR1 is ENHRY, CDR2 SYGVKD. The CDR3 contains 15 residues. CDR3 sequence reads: CAISGLAGGEETQHF. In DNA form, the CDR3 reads TGTGCCATCAGTGGGCTAGCGGGCGGAGAAGAGACCCAGCACTTC.

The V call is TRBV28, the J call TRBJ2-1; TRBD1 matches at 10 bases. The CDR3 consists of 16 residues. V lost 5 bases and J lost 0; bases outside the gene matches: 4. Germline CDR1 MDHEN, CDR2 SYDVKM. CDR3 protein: CASSTTGGSSYNEQFF. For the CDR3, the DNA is TGTGCCAGCAGTACGACAGGGGGCAGCTCCTACAATGAGCAGTTCTTC.

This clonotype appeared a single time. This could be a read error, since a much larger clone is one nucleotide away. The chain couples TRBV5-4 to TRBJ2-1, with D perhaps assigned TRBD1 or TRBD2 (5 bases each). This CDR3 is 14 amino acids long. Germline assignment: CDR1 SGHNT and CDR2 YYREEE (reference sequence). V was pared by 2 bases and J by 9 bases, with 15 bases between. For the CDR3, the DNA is TGTGCCAGCAGCTTAATGACAGCGGCCCCTGAGCAGTTCTTC. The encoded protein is CASSLMTAAPEQFF.

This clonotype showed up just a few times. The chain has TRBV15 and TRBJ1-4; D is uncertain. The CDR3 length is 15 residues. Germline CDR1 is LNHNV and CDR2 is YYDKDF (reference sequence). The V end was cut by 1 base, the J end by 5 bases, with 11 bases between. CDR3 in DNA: TGTGCCACCAGCAGAGTGGGTCCCGGGAATGAAAAACTGTTTTTT. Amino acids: CATSRVGPGNEKLFF. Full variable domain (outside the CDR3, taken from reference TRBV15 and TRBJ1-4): DAMVIQNPRYQVTQFGKPVTLSCSQTLNHNVMYWYQQKSSQAPKLLFHYYDKDFNNEADTPDNFQSRRPNTSFCFLDIRSPGLGDTAMYLCATSRVGPGNEKLFFGSGTQLSVL.

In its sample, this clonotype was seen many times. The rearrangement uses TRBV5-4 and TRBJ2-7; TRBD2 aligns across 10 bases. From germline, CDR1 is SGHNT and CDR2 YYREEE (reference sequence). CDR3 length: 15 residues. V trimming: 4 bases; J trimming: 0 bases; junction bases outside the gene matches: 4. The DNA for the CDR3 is TGTGCCAGCAGCACGGGACTAGCGATCTCCTACGAGCAGTACTTC. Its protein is CASSTGLAISYEQYF.

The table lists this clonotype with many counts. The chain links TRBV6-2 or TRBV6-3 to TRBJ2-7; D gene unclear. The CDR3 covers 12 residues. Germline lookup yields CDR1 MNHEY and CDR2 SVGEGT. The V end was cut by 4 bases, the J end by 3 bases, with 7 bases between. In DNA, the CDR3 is TGTGCCAGCAGTTCTGACGGCTACGAGCAGTACGTC. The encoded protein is CASSSDGYEQYV.

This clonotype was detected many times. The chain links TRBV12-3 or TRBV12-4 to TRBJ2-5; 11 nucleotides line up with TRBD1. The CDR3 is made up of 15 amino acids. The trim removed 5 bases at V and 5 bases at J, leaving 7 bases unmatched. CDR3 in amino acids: CASSPMGQGVETQYF. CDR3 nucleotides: TGTGCCAGCAGTCCCATGGGACAGGGGGTGGAGACCCAGTACTTC.

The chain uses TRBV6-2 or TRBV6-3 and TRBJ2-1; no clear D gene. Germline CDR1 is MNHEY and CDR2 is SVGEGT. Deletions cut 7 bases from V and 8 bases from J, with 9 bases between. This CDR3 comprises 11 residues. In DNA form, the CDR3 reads TGTGCCAGCACTCCGGGCTATGAGCAGTTCTTC. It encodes CASTPGYEQFF.